The present T cell receptor beta chain was sequenced within a study of tissue T cells after allogeneic stem cell transplantation. Study details: Pre-transplant PBMCs were recipient-derived, available from five GVHD patients. The study, taken as a whole, reports: Only a limited share of tissue TCRs appeared in blood or spleen. Motif-based clustering found tissue-specific repertoire signatures shared across patients, though few clones were shared.

Worth noting for this clone: Its target is unknown.

Generated by immunoSEQ multiplex PCR, the TCRdb table keeps only in-frame clones and is missing some. The sample records 25,000 to 35,000 clones, about 85% being singletons. CDR1 is SGHNT and CDR2 is YYREEE in the germline V gene (reference sequence). The CDR3 runs 15 residues. The V gene end was trimmed by 4 bases and the J gene end by 5 bases; junction bases not matched to a gene: 9. The V and J genes are TRBV5-4 and TRBJ2-5; 9 bases are shared with TRBD1. The sequence was obtained from a woman aged 18 to 55 who later had graft-versus-host disease after an allogeneic stem cell transplant. This specimen was blood, taken before transplantation. The CDR3 DNA reads as TGTGCCAGCAGCCTTACTACAGGGGGCGGGGAGACCCAGTACTTC. Its protein is CASSLTTGGGETQYF.